Each of the 30 T cell receptor beta chains below was sequenced from the same sample in a study of human T cells and chemical hapten exposure. Noted time point: patch test 1, 2 weeks after DPC sensitization. Documented treatment: therapeutic diphenylcyclopropenone sensitization with weekly scalp DPC. From the RACE reads, TCRdb called clonotypes with MiXCR, one entry per CDR3 protein. The sample lists 95,000 to 130,000 distinct CDR3 sequences; roughly 12% were seen once. The sequencing used whole blood, collected in connection with sensitization to the hapten diphenylcyclopropenone (DPC). These receptors were taken from a woman between 45 and 65 years old with alopecia areata. Some clones in this sample may be carry-over from other donors' samples.

The chain joins TRBV2 to TRBJ2-2; 9 bases are shared with TRBD1. Germline trimming cut 6 bases from V and 6 bases from J; bases unmatched to any gene: 8. The CDR3 runs 15 residues. Per germline, CDR1 SNHLY and CDR2 FYNNEI. This CDR3 is CASRGTGNIAGELFF. The CDR3 DNA reads TGTGCCAGCAGAGGGACAGGGAACATAGCCGGGGAGCTGTTTTTT.

The DNA for the CDR3 is TGCGCCAGCAGCTTGGCCTGGCGAGGGACAGACTATGGCTACACCTTC. It yields the protein CASSLAWRGTDYGYTF. The chain combines TRBV5-1 with TRBJ1-2, with 7 nucleotides matching TRBD1. CDR1 is SGHRS and CDR2 is YFSETQ in the germline V gene. This CDR3 spans 16 amino acids. The V segment lost 0 bases and the J segment 3 bases; nucleotides outside the gene matches: 8.

A few counts support this clonotype. The chain couples TRBV4-1 to TRBJ2-7, with 7 bases that match TRBD2. This CDR3 has 19 residues. V dropped 1 base and J dropped 0; count of bases not matched to a gene: 15. Germline-derived CDR1 and CDR2 are MGHRA and YSYEKL. The CDR3, as DNA: TGCGCCAGCAGCCAAGTTGGGGGAGCGGGAACAGAGAGCTCCTACGAGCAGTACTTC. Translation: CASSQVGGAGTESSYEQYF.

The chain has TRBV2 and TRBJ1-5; D gene ambiguous. The CDR3 is 14 amino acids. Per the germline V gene, CDR1 is SNHLY and CDR2 is FYNNEI. The V end was cut by 4 bases, the J end by 2 bases, with 9 bases between. In DNA, the CDR3 is TGTGCCAGCAGTGTGGCATATGGCAATCAGCCCCAGCATTTT. Translating it yields CASSVAYGNQPQHF.

The table lists this clonotype with a few counts. The V gene is TRBV7-2, the J gene TRBJ1-5, with D perhaps matching TRBD1 (6 bases). V lost 3 bases and J 3 bases, leaving 12 bases between the germline ends. From germline, CDR1 is SGHTA and CDR2 FQGNSA. The CDR3 consists of 15 residues. DNA of the CDR3: TGTGCCAGCAGCTTCCAACAGGGCCTCAATCAGCCCCAGCATTTT. Amino acid sequence: CASSFQQGLNQPQHF.

This clonotype was counted many times. The CDR3 sequence: CASSYVASGLGGEQFF. CDR3 in DNA: TGTGCCAGCAGTTACGTCGCCAGCGGTCTTGGCGGTGAGCAGTTCTTC. V is TRBV6-2 or TRBV6-3 and J is TRBJ2-1; D may be TRBD2 (5 bases). The CDR3 runs 16 residues. V lost 2 bases and J lost 9, with 20 bases in between. Germline loops: CDR1 MNHEY, CDR2 SVGEGT.

This clonotype was detected ten times or more. This chain links TRBV28 with TRBJ2-1; weak D call: TRBD2 (6 bases). Germline V CDR1 and CDR2: MDHEN, SYDVKM. V was pared by 3 bases and J by 9 bases, with 9 bases between. This CDR3 is 12 amino acids long. The CDR3 region is CASSFGGAEQFF. The DNA of the CDR3 is TGTGCCAGCAGTTTCGGAGGGGCTGAGCAGTTCTTC.

The chain is built from TRBV15 and TRBJ2-7; D not certain. This CDR3 spans 15 amino acids. V was cut by 3 bases and J by 3 bases, with 15 bases left in between. Germline CDR1 is LNHNV and CDR2 is YYDKDF (reference sequence). This CDR3 reads CATSRGSIGRYEQYF. For the CDR3, the DNA is TGTGCCACCAGCAGGGGGTCCATTGGGCGCTACGAGCAGTACTTC.

This clonotype was observed a handful of times. The V gene is TRBV20-1, the J gene TRBJ2-3, with a tentative D call TRBD2 (6 bases). The CDR3 runs to 15 residues. V dropped 3 bases and J dropped 3 bases, with 16 bases sitting between them. Germline V gives CDR1 DFQATT, CDR2 SNEGSKA (reference sequence). In nucleotides, the CDR3 is TGCAGTGCTAGTTCCGGGGGATTAGGTACAGATACGCAGTATTTT. Residues: CSASSGGLGTDTQYF.

This clonotype was observed a few times. The chain carries TRBV5-1 and TRBJ2-3; weak D call: TRBD2 (5 bases). This CDR3 contains 16 residues. Germline V lookup: CDR1 SGHRS, CDR2 YFSETQ. The V end lost 6 bases, the J end lost 2 bases, and 19 bases lay between the germline ends. The CDR3 coding sequence is TGCGCCAGCAACCAACCCCGAGGCGGGTCCACAGATACGCAGTATTTT. Translated: CASNQPRGGSTDTQYF.

The rearrangement links TRBV7-9 to TRBJ2-3, with D uncertain. With 5 bases removed from V and 4 bases from J, the gap between germline ends came to 4 bases. The CDR3 length is 11 residues. Germline loops: CDR1 SEHNR, CDR2 FQNEAQ (reference sequence). For the CDR3, the DNA is TGTGCCAGCAGCGCGCCAGATACGCAGTATTTT. Protein product: CASSAPDTQYF.

This clonotype was seen more than once but under ten times. The rearrangement uses TRBV28 and TRBJ2-3; TRBD2 agrees at 15 bases. Germline-derived CDR1 and CDR2 are MDHEN and SYDVKM. V lost 5 bases to trimming and J lost 8 bases; unmatched junction nucleotides: 5. This CDR3 has 15 residues. CDR3 region: CASSLGLAGGGTQYF. In DNA, the CDR3 is TGTGCCAGCAGTCTGGGACTAGCGGGAGGCGGTACGCAGTATTTT.

This clonotype was seen a few times. The chain has TRBV12-3 or TRBV12-4 and TRBJ2-6, with a tentative D call TRBD2 (6 bases). Trimming shortened V by 2 bases and J by 2 bases, and 7 bases separated the two germline ends. The CDR3 consists of 15 residues. CDR3 coding DNA: TGTGCCAGCAGTTTATGGGGGGCTGGGGCCAACGTCCTGACTTTC. Protein product: CASSLWGAGANVLTF.

This clonotype has more than one count but fewer than ten. This chain uses TRBV4-3 with TRBJ2-1; 10 nucleotides match TRBD1. This CDR3 has 15 amino acids. V was clipped by 4 bases and J by 6 bases; unmatched bases: 6. CDR1 is LGHNA, CDR2 YSLEER, per germline. As DNA, the CDR3 is TGCGCCAGCAGCCCTCGACAGGGGGCTAGCAATGAGCAGTTCTTC. Translation gives CASSPRQGASNEQFF.

The table lists this clonotype with many counts. V and J are TRBV20-1 and TRBJ2-7; D perhaps matches TRBD2 (6 bases). V lost 6 bases and J lost 5, with 23 bases in between. CDR3 size: 15 residues. Germline V gene lookup returns CDR1 DFQATT and CDR2 SNEGSKA (reference sequence). CDR3 loop: CSARMGDFGVHEQYF. CDR3 DNA: TGCAGTGCCAGAATGGGGGACTTCGGGGTCCACGAGCAGTACTTC.

V is TRBV5-1 and J is TRBJ2-3, with D maybe TRBD2 (5 bases). V was shortened by 1 base and J by 2 bases, with 11 bases between the two germline ends. Germline loops: CDR1 SGHRS, CDR2 YFSETQ. This CDR3 comprises 15 residues. The CDR3 here is CASSLSGDVTDTQYF. CDR3 DNA sequence: TGCGCCAGCAGCTTGTCCGGGGATGTCACAGATACGCAGTATTTT.

This clonotype was detected a few times. J is TRBJ2-2 and V is TRBV7-9; D unclear. Trimming pared 2 bases from V and 5 bases from J, leaving 9 bases between. This CDR3 is built from 14 residues. From germline, CDR1 is SEHNR and CDR2 FQNEAQ (reference sequence). DNA for the CDR3: TGTGCCAGCAGCTTAATGATAGGAACCGGGGAGCTGTTTTTT. This codes for CASSLMIGTGELFF.

The J gene is TRBJ1-1, the V gene TRBV29-1; no clear D. Between the trimmed V and J ends, which lost 7 bases and 6 bases, there was a span of 18 bases. From germline, CDR1 is SQVTM and CDR2 ANQGSEA. The CDR3 consists of 13 residues. This CDR3 reads CSGRRSGIPEAFF. CDR3 DNA sequence: TGCAGCGGCCGTCGCTCCGGAATCCCTGAAGCTTTCTTT.

This clonotype was seen repeatedly, ten times or more. The chain joins TRBV11-2 to TRBJ2-5; D unclear. The CDR3 has 13 residues. The V gene's germline CDR1 is SGHAT and CDR2 FQNNGV. Trimming took 5 bases from V and 5 from J, leaving 12 bases between them. In DNA form, the CDR3 reads TGTGCCAGCAGCCCCACCGCTGCTGAGACCCAGTACTTC. Protein sequence: CASSPTAAETQYF. The whole variable domain, remainder taken from reference TRBV11-2 and TRBJ2-5, is EAGVAQSPRYKIIEKRQSVAFWCNPISGHATLYWYQQILGQGPKLLIQFQNNGVVDDSQLPKDRFSAERLKGVDSTLKIQPAKLEDSAVYLCASSPTAAETQYFGPGTRLLVL.

This clonotype came up a few times. The chain joins TRBV6-1 to TRBJ2-1; 9 nucleotides agree with TRBD2. The V and J ends lost 4 bases and 5 bases, in that order; junction bases with no gene match: 15. This CDR3 is built from 18 residues. From germline, CDR1 is MNHNS and CDR2 SASEGT. CDR3 DNA: TGTGCCAGCAGTGGTAGGCTAGCGGGAACCAGGCCCCACAATGAGCAGTTCTTC. The encoded protein is CASSGRLAGTRPHNEQFF.

This clonotype was detected a few times. The chain uses TRBV3-1 and TRBJ2-1; 8 nucleotides line up with TRBD2. V lost 6 bases and J lost 5; bases outside the gene matches: 9. CDR3 length: 15 residues. Per the germline V gene, CDR1 is LGHDT and CDR2 is YNNKEL (reference sequence). In DNA, the CDR3 is TGTGCCAGCAGTCAAAGCGGGACTAGACACAATGAGCAGTTCTTC. This translates into CASSQSGTRHNEQFF.

V and J are TRBV7-2 and TRBJ2-1; possibly TRBD1 for D (6 bases). The V end was cut by 1 base, the J end by 8 bases, with 18 bases between. The CDR3 is made up of 16 amino acids. Germline loops: CDR1 SGHTA, CDR2 FQGNSA. The CDR3 here is CASSLESGRGRHEQFF. As DNA, the CDR3 is TGTGCCAGCAGCTTAGAGAGCGGCAGGGGTCGTCATGAGCAGTTCTTC. The whole variable domain, filled in from reference TRBV7-2 and TRBJ2-1, reads GAGVSQSPSNKVTEKGKDVELRCDPISGHTALYWYRQSLGQGLEFLIYFQGNSAPDKSGLPSDRFSAERTGGSVSTLTIQRTQQEDSAVYLCASSLESGRGRHEQFFGPGTRLTVL.

This clonotype was picked up a small number of times. This sequence may be a read error, since a much larger clone differs from it by one base. The chain links TRBV7-8 to TRBJ2-7; no reliable D call. The CDR3 runs 11 residues. V dropped 1 base and J dropped 3 bases, with 1 base sitting between them. Per the germline V gene, CDR1 is SGHVS and CDR2 is FQNEAQ. CDR3 region: CASSLVYEQYF. The CDR3, as DNA: TGTGCCAGCAGCTTAGTCTACGAGCAGTACTTC.

CDR3 loop: CASSSRLAGETYNEQFF. CDR3 coding DNA: TGTGCCAGCAGCTCAAGACTAGCGGGGGAGACCTACAATGAGCAGTTCTTC. This rearrangement joins TRBV11-3 to TRBJ2-1; 12 bases are shared with TRBD2. Unmatched junction bases numbered 6, after V lost 4 bases and J lost 2 bases. This CDR3 is built from 17 residues. Per the germline V gene, CDR1 is SGHNT and CDR2 is YENEEA.

This clonotype came up many times. The chain recombines TRBV6-2 or TRBV6-3 with TRBJ2-1; 9 bases are a match to TRBD2. The junction had 3 bases not matched to a gene; V was cut back by 2 bases and J by 4 bases. In germline, CDR1 is MNHEY, CDR2 SVGEGT. This CDR3 is built from 15 residues. The CDR3 is CASSYRTSVYNEQFF. The DNA for the CDR3 is TGTGCCAGCAGTTACCGGACTAGCGTTTACAATGAGCAGTTCTTC.

Only a few counts were recorded for this clonotype. The rearrangement links TRBV28 to TRBJ2-7, with D perhaps assigned TRBD1 or TRBD2 (6 bases each). V was shortened by 3 bases and J by 4 bases, with 13 bases between the two germline ends. Germline V gene sequence: CDR1 MDHEN, CDR2 SYDVKM. The CDR3 loop spans 14 amino acids. CDR3 residues: CASSFGGPRYEQYF. CDR3 DNA sequence: TGTGCCAGCAGTTTCGGGGGCCCAAGATACGAGCAGTACTTC.

The sample holds many counts of this clonotype. V and J are TRBV24-1 and TRBJ2-1, with 11 bases fitting TRBD2. This CDR3 spans 15 amino acids. The V segment lost 5 bases and the J segment 3 bases; nucleotides outside the gene matches: 2. Germline V gives CDR1 KGHDR, CDR2 SFDVKD. DNA of the CDR3: TGTGCCACCAGTGGTAGCGGGAGGGTCTACAATGAGCAGTTCTTC. Residues: CATSGSGRVYNEQFF.

The CDR3 reads CAIRRGEGPYGYTF. CDR3 bases: TGTGCCATCAGGCGGGGGGAAGGGCCCTATGGCTACACCTTC. This rearrangement joins TRBV10-3 to TRBJ1-2, with D maybe TRBD1 (5 bases). Germline V gives CDR1 ENHRY, CDR2 SYGVKD. Trimming left V 6 bases short and J 4 bases short, with 15 bases between. The CDR3 loop spans 14 amino acids.

This clonotype was detected only a few times. The chain carries TRBV6-2 or TRBV6-3 and TRBJ2-3; tentatively, D is TRBD2 (6 bases). Per the germline V gene, CDR1 is MNHEY and CDR2 is SVGEGT. With 5 bases removed from V and 2 bases from J, the gap between germline ends came to 17 bases. CDR3 length: 16 residues. Written as DNA, the CDR3 is TGTGCCAGCAGTCCCCTCTCTAGCGACTTCACAGATACGCAGTATTTT. This encodes CASSPLSSDFTDTQYF.

This clonotype has only a few counts. V and J are TRBV27 and TRBJ2-1, with 7 positions matching TRBD2. Unmatched junction bases numbered 3, after V lost 2 bases and J lost 5 bases. Looked up from germline, CDR1 is MNHEY and CDR2 is SMNVEV (reference sequence). The CDR3 length is 14 residues. Here the CDR3 reads CASSLGGGDNEQFF. The CDR3 nucleotides read TGTGCCAGCAGTTTAGGGGGAGGGGACAATGAGCAGTTCTTC.